These 26 T cell receptor beta chains were sequenced from one sample in a study of cytomegalovirus exposure and HLA in healthy donors. Both 60 Vbeta primers and 13 Jbeta primers went into the PCR. TCRdb's table, derived via immunoSEQ multiplex PCR, lists solely in-frame clones and lacks some. There are 85,000 to 95,000 clones in the sample; over 55% occur only once, and roughly 6% lies in the top ten. Sequencing was done on a sample of PBMCs. The receptor source for this set is a woman in her thirties in good health and CMV-seronegative.

The V gene is TRBV5-4, the J gene TRBJ2-7; 13 bases map to TRBD2. This CDR3 spans 15 amino acids. CDR1 and CDR2 (germline): SGHNT, YYREEE (reference sequence). V lost 5 bases to trimming and J lost 4 bases; unmatched junction nucleotides: 6. The CDR3 region is CASSPGLAGEYEQYF. The CDR3 DNA follows: TGTGCCAGCAGTCCCGGACTAGCGGGAGAGTACGAGCAGTACTTC.

The rearrangement links TRBV29-1 to TRBJ2-7; 11 bases align to TRBD1. Germline CDR1 SQVTM, CDR2 ANQGSEA. The CDR3 consists of 14 residues. Losses at the gene ends were 2 bases for V and 1 base for J; bases not matched to a gene: 1. In nucleotides, the CDR3 is TGCAGCGTTGAAAGGGACAGGGGGTCCTACGAGCAGTACTTC. Translated, it gives CSVERDRGSYEQYF.

V is TRBV5-4 and J is TRBJ2-1, with D uncertain. The CDR3 is 13 amino acids. CDR1 is SGHNT, CDR2 YYREEE, per germline (reference sequence). V lost 4 bases and J 7 bases, leaving 12 bases between the germline ends. CDR3 in amino acids: CASSVVNGNEQFF. The DNA for the CDR3 is TGTGCCAGCAGCGTGGTAAACGGTAATGAGCAGTTCTTC.

This chain joins TRBV5-6 and TRBJ2-7, with 8 bases fitting TRBD1. With V trimmed by 4 bases and J by 5 bases, 8 bases remained unmatched. This CDR3 is 14 amino acids long. The V gene's germline CDR1 is SGHDT and CDR2 YYEEEE. CDR3 amino acids: CASSARTGPNEQYF. Here the CDR3 DNA reads TGTGCCAGCAGCGCGAGGACAGGGCCAAACGAGCAGTACTTC.

The rearrangement uses TRBV7-2 and TRBJ2-7; TRBD2 matches 11 bases. Germline V gives CDR1 SGHTA, CDR2 FQGNSA. The CDR3 loop spans 15 amino acids. V was clipped by 3 bases and J by 1 base; unmatched bases: 2. CDR3 nucleotides: TGTGCCAGCAGCTTGACTAGCGGGACATCCTACGAGCAGTACTTC. Its translation: CASSLTSGTSYEQYF. The full variable domain, completed using reference TRBV7-2 and TRBJ2-7, is GAGVSQSPSNKVTEKGKDVELRCDPISGHTALYWYRQSLGQGLEFLIYFQGNSAPDKSGLPSDRFSAERTGGSVSTLTIQRTQQEDSAVYLCASSLTSGTSYEQYFGPGTRLTVT.

The rearrangement links TRBV6-5 to TRBJ1-1, with TRBD1 identical over 11 bases. With V trimmed by 6 bases and J by 11 bases, 8 bases remained unmatched. In germline, CDR1 is MNHEY, CDR2 SVGAGI. This CDR3 contains 13 residues. CDR3 bases: TGTGCCAGCAGCAGGACAGGGGGCTTCGATGCTTTCTTT. Translating it yields CASSRTGGFDAFF.

The chain employs TRBV19 and TRBJ2-3; D remains unclear. The CDR3 has 14 amino acids. The V gene lost 7 bases and the J gene lost 0 bases, with 11 bases spanning the gap. CDR1 LNHDA and CDR2 SQIVND come from the germline V gene (reference sequence). CDR3 sequence (DNA): TGTGCCAGTAAACGACTGATTAGCACAGATACGCAGTATTTT. Its protein is CASKRLISTDTQYF.

V and J are TRBV4-1 and TRBJ2-2; D gene uncertain. CDR1 is MGHRA and CDR2 is YSYEKL in the germline V gene. Trimming shortened V by 1 base and J by 7 bases, and 7 bases separated the two germline ends. CDR3 size: 13 residues. CDR3 region: CASSQVVSGELFF. For the CDR3, the DNA is TGCGCCAGCAGCCAAGTTGTCAGCGGGGAGCTGTTTTTT.

The chain links TRBV7-3 to TRBJ2-7; 8 bases match TRBD1. V trimming: 1 base; J trimming: 2 bases; junction bases outside the gene matches: 10. This CDR3 is 17 amino acids long. Looked up from germline, CDR1 is SGHTA and CDR2 is FQGTGA. The CDR3: CASSLITQGDSTYEQYF. The DNA of the CDR3 is TGTGCCAGCAGCTTAATAACACAGGGGGACAGCACCTACGAGCAGTACTTC.

The chain's CDR3 is CSQITGTSNNEQFF. The DNA for the CDR3 is TGCAGCCAGATTACCGGGACTAGTAACAATGAGCAGTTCTTC. V usage is TRBV29-1 and J usage is TRBJ2-1; 8 bases agree with TRBD2. Germline values: CDR1 SQVTM, CDR2 ANQGSEA. The CDR3 has 14 residues. Unmatched junction bases numbered 11, after V lost 8 bases and J lost 5 bases.

The chain couples TRBV7-9 to TRBJ2-7, with TRBD1 as a possible D gene (5 bases). With 5 bases removed from V and 6 bases from J, the gap between germline ends came to 11 bases. Germline V CDR1 and CDR2: SEHNR, FQNEAQ (reference sequence). This CDR3 comprises 12 residues. The CDR3 reads CASSLQGSEQYF. The DNA for the CDR3 is TGTGCCAGCAGCCTCCAGGGAAGCGAGCAGTACTTC.

Details on this clone: Lacking the conserved final phenylalanine or tryptophan, this CDR3 likely reflects a read error. The limits of the CDR3 on the DNA are not certain, so only TCRdb's listed CDR3 is given. The chain joins TRBV28 to TRBJ1-1. With termini counted, the CDR3 has 13 amino acids. Germline V gene data show CDR1 as MDHEN and CDR2 as SYDVKM. This CDR3 reads CASTPSGSGWAGL.

The chain couples TRBV7-8 to TRBJ2-7, with TRBD2 matching over 7 bases. The J segment lost 6 bases and the V segment lost 5 bases, leaving 10 bases of the junction unmatched. This CDR3 is 14 amino acids long. Germline loops: CDR1 SGHVS, CDR2 FQNEAQ. The CDR3 DNA follows: TGTGCCAGCAGCCCGCCCGTTTCTAGCGGCGAGCAGTACTTC. This encodes CASSPPVSSGEQYF.

This clone was detected a few times. The genes are TRBV7-2 and TRBJ2-1; D is possibly TRBD2 (5 bases). With 4 bases removed from V and 0 bases from J, the gap between germline ends came to 13 bases. From germline, CDR1 is SGHTA and CDR2 FQGNSA. CDR3 length: 16 amino acids. CDR3 region: CASSSRIGSSYNEQFF. The CDR3 bases are TGTGCCAGCAGCTCCCGAATAGGGAGCTCCTACAATGAGCAGTTCTTC. The entire variable domain, with the rest obtained from reference TRBV7-2 and TRBJ2-1, is as follows: GAGVSQSPSNKVTEKGKDVELRCDPISGHTALYWYRQSLGQGLEFLIYFQGNSAPDKSGLPSDRFSAERTGGSVSTLTIQRTQQEDSAVYLCASSSRIGSSYNEQFFGPGTRLTVL.

The chain has TRBV10-3 and TRBJ2-7; TRBD1 matches 11 bases. The length of the CDR3 is 14 residues. The ends lost 5 bases at V and 4 bases at J; junction bases unmatched: 4. Germline CDR1 reads ENHRY; CDR2 reads SYGVKD. CDR3 DNA sequence: TGTGCCATCAGTATCGGACAGGGGGCTTACGAGCAGTACTTC. Its translation is CAISIGQGAYEQYF.

The chain employs TRBV10-1 and TRBJ2-3, with 10 bases matching TRBD2. Losses at the gene ends were 3 bases for V and 1 base for J; bases not matched to a gene: 4. Germline CDR1 reads WNHNN; CDR2 reads SYGVQD (reference sequence). The CDR3 runs to 16 residues. The CDR3 reads CASSDSGLAGTDTQYF. CDR3 DNA sequence: TGCGCCAGCAGTGATAGCGGACTAGCGGGCACAGATACGCAGTATTTT.

The sample holds a few counts of this clone. CDR3 residues: CASSLDLSGLSNSPLHF. The CDR3 region has the DNA TGTGCCAGCAGCTTGGATCTTTCGGGACTGAGTAATTCACCCCTCCACTTT. The chain has TRBV5-4 and TRBJ1-6; maybe TRBD1 (5 bases). The CDR3 consists of 17 residues. CDR1 and CDR2 (germline): SGHNT, YYREEE (reference sequence). V lost 0 bases, J lost 6 bases, and 16 bases lay in between.

The gene calls are TRBV2 and TRBJ2-3; D call uncertain. The V end lost 3 bases, the J end lost 0 bases, and 4 bases lay between the germline ends. The CDR3 totals 13 residues. The germline gives CDR1 SNHLY, CDR2 FYNNEI. The DNA for the CDR3 is TGTGCCAGCAGTGAGGGCAGCACAGATACGCAGTATTTT. Translated, it gives CASSEGSTDTQYF.

The rearrangement uses TRBV5-1 and TRBJ2-1; 12 bases fit TRBD2. Germline lookup yields CDR1 SGHRS and CDR2 YFSETQ. There are 14 residues in the CDR3. V lost 3 bases to trimming and J lost 10 bases; unmatched junction nucleotides: 5. The CDR3 DNA sequence: TGCGCCAGCAGCTCCGAGACTAGCGGGGGAGAGCAGTTCTTC. Its protein is CASSSETSGGEQFF.

The chain recombines TRBV2 with TRBJ1-4; tentative D call: TRBD1 (6 bases). Trimming took off 8 bases at V and 7 bases at J, with 17 bases between the two ends. This CDR3 comprises 14 residues. Germline CDR1 and CDR2: SNHLY and FYNNEI. The CDR3 sequence is CASADGGAVEKLFF. CDR3 nucleotides: TGTGCCAGCGCCGATGGGGGCGCGGTTGAAAAACTGTTTTTT.

This chain connects TRBV11-2 to TRBJ2-4; TRBD1 matches at 12 bases. The CDR3 spans 16 residues. V trimming: 4 bases; J trimming: 4 bases; junction bases outside the gene matches: 5. CDR1 and CDR2 from the germline V gene are SGHAT and FQNNGV. The DNA of the CDR3 is TGTGCCAGCAGCTGGGGACAGGGGGCCTCGAAAAACATTCAGTACTTC. It translates to CASSWGQGASKNIQYF.

This sequence joins TRBV21-1 and TRBJ2-7; TRBD2, the table's D call, lacks a check against the DNA. TRBV21-1 corresponds to a pseudogene. The CDR3 consists of 17 residues. In DNA form, the CDR3 reads TGTGCCAGCAGCAAATGTTTAGCGGGGGTAAGCTCCTACGAGCAGTACTTC. Encoded protein: CASSKCLAGVSSYEQYF.

This clone showed up just a few times. The rearrangement links TRBV6-5 to TRBJ1-1; possible D gene TRBD1, 6 bases. V was pared by 4 bases and J by 8 bases, with 14 bases between. The germline CDR1 and CDR2 sequences are MNHEY and SVGAGI. The CDR3 length is 13 residues. CDR3 DNA: TGTGCCAGCAGTTCGCCGGATACAGGGGAAGCTTTCTTT. This sequence encodes CASSSPDTGEAFF.

V is TRBV5-6 and J is TRBJ2-7, with D hard to call. CDR1 and CDR2 from the germline V gene are SGHDT and YYEEEE. Trimming cost V 2 bases and J 6 bases, with 12 bases left between them. The length of the CDR3 is 13 residues. DNA of the CDR3: TGTGCCAGCAGCTTCCTGAGGAATCGCGAGCAGTACTTC. Protein: CASSFLRNREQYF.

This sequence joins TRBV28 and TRBJ1-4; D unresolved. Germline assignment: CDR1 MDHEN and CDR2 SYDVKM. The CDR3 has 10 residues. V lost 5 bases and J lost 10, with 5 bases in between. The CDR3 sequence: CASSPRKLFF. DNA for the CDR3: TGTGCCAGCAGTCCCCGAAAACTGTTTTTT.

The chain combines TRBV7-9 with TRBJ2-1; D remains unclear. V gave up 5 bases and J gave up 3 bases, with 5 bases separating them. There are 12 residues in the CDR3. CDR1 and CDR2 (germline): SEHNR, FQNEAQ (reference sequence). The DNA for the CDR3 is TGTGCCAGCAGCGCGAACTACAATGAGCAGTTCTTC. It codes for CASSANYNEQFF.